Listed here are 16 T cell receptor beta chains from one sample, sequenced in a study of response to subunit inactivated influenza vaccine. TCRdb itself ran the RT-PCR reads through MiXCR, one entry per CDR3 protein. The table has 450,000 to 700,000 distinct CDR3 sequences, around 15% seen once; the top ten hold around 10%. The specimen was PBMCs from blood, collected roughly 12 days after vaccination. The receptors originated from a man in his forties or fifties who received an inactivated influenza vaccine.

Only a few counts were recorded for this clonotype. The chain uses TRBV7-2 and TRBJ2-3; D not resolved. The CDR3 has 14 residues. CDR1 SGHTA and CDR2 FQGNSA come from the germline V gene. With 2 bases removed from V and 5 bases from J, the gap between germline ends came to 11 bases. The CDR3 loop is CASSLSGFGDTQYF. Here the CDR3 DNA reads TGTGCCAGCAGCTTATCCGGGTTCGGAGATACGCAGTATTTT. The variable domain in full, completed from reference TRBV7-2 and TRBJ2-3, reads GAGVSQSPSNKVTEKGKDVELRCDPISGHTALYWYRQSLGQGLEFLIYFQGNSAPDKSGLPSDRFSAERTGGSVSTLTIQRTQQEDSAVYLCASSLSGFGDTQYFGPGTRLTVL.

V and J are TRBV2 and TRBJ2-5, with D uncertain. Per germline, CDR1 SNHLY and CDR2 FYNNEI. Trimming pared 4 bases from V and 4 bases from J, leaving 16 bases between. The length of the CDR3 is 15 residues. The CDR3 DNA is TGTGCCAGCAGTGTTCAGGACGCCCCTGGAGAGACCCAGTACTTC. Its protein is CASSVQDAPGETQYF.

The V gene is TRBV28, the J gene TRBJ2-7; D remains ambiguous. V was clipped by 3 bases and J by 3 bases, with 18 bases between them. Germline V gives CDR1 MDHEN, CDR2 SYDVKM. This CDR3 comprises 16 residues. CDR3 region: CASSFGLYPPGYEQYF. The CDR3 DNA sequence: TGTGCCAGCAGTTTTGGTTTGTACCCCCCCGGCTACGAGCAGTACTTC.

The chain combines TRBV20-1 with TRBJ2-7; D is perhaps TRBD1 (6 bases). CDR1 is DFQATT, CDR2 SNEGSKA, per germline (reference sequence). The CDR3 totals 13 residues. Trimming left V 6 bases short and J 2 bases short, with 14 bases between. Here the CDR3 DNA reads TGCAGTGCCCTGGGCGAGGGGGCCTACGAGCAGTACTTC. Translating it yields CSALGEGAYEQYF.

This chain links TRBV10-3 with TRBJ1-1; D is undetermined. The germline V and J ends were trimmed by 3 bases and 5 bases, with 13 bases remaining between them. The CDR3 has 14 amino acids. CDR1 and CDR2 from the germline V gene are ENHRY and SYGVKD. The CDR3 sequence is CAISDHSGGTEAFF. For the CDR3, the DNA is TGTGCCATCAGTGACCACTCGGGAGGGACTGAAGCTTTCTTT.

This clonotype was seen more than once but under ten times. The CDR3: CASSPGVSDLASLPGSPLHF. CDR3 nucleotide sequence: TGTGCCAGCTCACCAGGGGTTTCGGACCTGGCGTCCCTCCCGGGCTCACCCCTCCACTTT. This rearrangement joins TRBV18 to TRBJ1-6; D remains unclear. Germline V gene sequence: CDR1 KGHSH, CDR2 LQKENI. Trimming left V 2 bases short and J 10 bases short, with 30 bases between. The CDR3 is 20 residues long.

This clonotype was counted between two and nine times. The J gene is TRBJ2-6, the V gene TRBV19, with D possibly TRBD1 on 5 matching bases. Trimming removed 4 bases from V and 1 base from J, with 11 bases in between. Germline CDR1 and CDR2: LNHDA and SQIVND (reference sequence). This CDR3 region has 16 residues. The DNA for the CDR3 is TGTGCCAGTAGTACCCTGACAGCGTCTGGGGCCAACGTCCTGACTTTC. Protein product: CASSTLTASGANVLTF.

At least ten counts were recorded for this clonotype. V usage is TRBV5-6 and J usage is TRBJ1-6; 9 bases map to TRBD1. Trimming took 4 bases from V and 6 from J; bases not matched to a gene: 5. From germline, CDR1 is SGHDT and CDR2 YYEEEE. The CDR3 is 15 residues long. The CDR3 nucleotides read TGTGCCAGCAGCGAGGGACAGGGCCTTAATTCACCCCTCCACTTT. Its protein is CASSEGQGLNSPLHF.

In this sample, this clonotype turned up a few times. J is TRBJ1-1 and V is TRBV5-5; D call uncertain. Germline-derived CDR1 and CDR2 are SGHKS and YYEKEE (reference sequence). The V end lost 4 bases, the J end lost 11 bases, and 15 bases lay between the germline ends. This CDR3 is 12 amino acids long. The CDR3 DNA sequence: TGTGCCAGCAGCCAAGCCGATAGAGGGGCTTTCTTT. Amino acid sequence: CASSQADRGAFF.

V usage is TRBV7-9 and J usage is TRBJ2-3; TRBD2 aligns across 7 bases. Trimming removed 1 base from V and 4 bases from J; junction bases left unmatched: 8. The germline V gene has CDR1 SEHNR and CDR2 FQNEAQ (reference sequence). The CDR3 extends over 16 amino acids. For the CDR3, the DNA is TGTGCCAGCAGCTTAGAGGCGGGAGTGTTGGCAGATACGCAGTATTTT. Its translation: CASSLEAGVLADTQYF. The variable domain in full, with the rest retrieved from reference TRBV7-9 and TRBJ2-3, is DTGVSQNPRHKITKRGQNVTFRCDPISEHNRLYWYRQTLGQGPEFLTYFQNEAQLEKSRLLSDRFSAERPKGSFSTLEIQRTEQGDSAMYLCASSLEAGVLADTQYFGPGTRLTVL.

This clonotype was found many times. The V gene is TRBV5-1, the J gene TRBJ1-4; D gene ambiguous. V lost 1 base, J lost 5 bases, and 12 bases lay in between. Per the germline V gene, CDR1 is SGHRS and CDR2 is YFSETQ. The length of the CDR3 is 15 residues. As DNA, the CDR3 is TGCGCCAGCAGCTTGCCCGCAGTGGGAAATGAAAAACTGTTTTTT. It specifies CASSLPAVGNEKLFF.

The V call is TRBV5-6, the J call TRBJ1-5; a possible D gene is TRBD1 (6 bases). Germline V gene sequence: CDR1 SGHDT, CDR2 YYEEEE. The CDR3 length is 16 residues. V lost 4 bases and J lost 6, with 20 bases in between. CDR3 in amino acids: CASSRGGRTEGQPQHF. Written as DNA, the CDR3 is TGTGCCAGCAGCCGAGGGGGGCGGACTGAGGGTCAGCCCCAGCATTTT.

The chain uses TRBV12-3 or TRBV12-4 and TRBJ2-3; the D gene could be TRBD1 or TRBD2 (5 bases each). The length of the CDR3 is 14 residues. Trimming cost V 4 bases and J 5 bases, with 13 bases left between them. CDR3 loop: CASSSRDARDTQYF. The CDR3 DNA follows: TGTGCCAGCAGTTCACGGGACGCCCGAGATACGCAGTATTTT.

The V and J genes are TRBV12-3 or TRBV12-4 and TRBJ1-1; D gene unclear. V gave up 3 bases and J gave up 6 bases, with 8 bases separating them. This CDR3 comprises 12 residues. CDR3 region: CASSFRVSEAFF. The CDR3 DNA is TGTGCCAGCAGTTTTCGGGTATCTGAAGCTTTCTTT.

The genes are TRBV5-1 and TRBJ1-5; 7 nucleotides agree with TRBD1. CDR1 is SGHRS, CDR2 YFSETQ, per germline. CDR3 size: 14 residues. Losses at the gene ends were 4 bases for V and 4 bases for J; bases not matched to a gene: 5. CDR3 sequence reads: CASSITQGNQPQHF. The CDR3 DNA follows: TGCGCCAGCAGCATTACACAGGGGAATCAGCCCCAGCATTTT.

This clonotype has at least ten counts. The chain recombines TRBV7-2 with TRBJ2-1; 8 nucleotides align to TRBD2. The CDR3 totals 14 residues. With V trimmed by 4 bases and J by 7 bases, 6 bases remained unmatched. The germline CDR1 and CDR2 sequences are SGHTA and FQGNSA. The CDR3 DNA reads TGTGCCAGCAGCTCAAGCGGGAGTTGGAATGAGCAGTTCTTC. Protein: CASSSSGSWNEQFF.